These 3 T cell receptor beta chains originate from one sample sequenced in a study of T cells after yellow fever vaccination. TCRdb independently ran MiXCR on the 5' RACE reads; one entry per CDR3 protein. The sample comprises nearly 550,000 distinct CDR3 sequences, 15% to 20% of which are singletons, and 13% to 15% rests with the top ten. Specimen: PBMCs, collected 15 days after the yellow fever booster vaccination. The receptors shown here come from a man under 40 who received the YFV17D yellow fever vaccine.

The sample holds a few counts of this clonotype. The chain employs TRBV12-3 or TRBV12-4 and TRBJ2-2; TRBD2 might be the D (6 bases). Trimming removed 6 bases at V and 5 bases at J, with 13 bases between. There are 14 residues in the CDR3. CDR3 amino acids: CASRRTTETGELFF. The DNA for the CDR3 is TGTGCCAGCAGAAGGACTACCGAGACCGGGGAGCTGTTTTTT.

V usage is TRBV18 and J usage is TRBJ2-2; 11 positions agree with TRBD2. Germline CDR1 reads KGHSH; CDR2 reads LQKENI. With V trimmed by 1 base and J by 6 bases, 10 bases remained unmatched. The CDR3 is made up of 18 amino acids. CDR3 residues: CASSPRGLRTSGPGELFF. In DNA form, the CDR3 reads TGTGCCAGCTCACCACGAGGTCTGAGGACTAGCGGGCCCGGGGAGCTGTTTTTT.

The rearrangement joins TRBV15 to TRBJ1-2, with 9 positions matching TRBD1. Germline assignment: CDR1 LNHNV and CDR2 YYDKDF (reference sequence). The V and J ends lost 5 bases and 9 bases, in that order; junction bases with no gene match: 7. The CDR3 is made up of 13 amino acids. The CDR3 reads CATSGDRVRSYTF. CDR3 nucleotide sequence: TGTGCCACCAGCGGGGACAGGGTTAGGAGCTACACCTTC.